Sequencing of this TCR beta chain was carried out in a study of Tregs in tolerant kidney transplant recipients. The germline V gene encodes CDR1 SGHTA and CDR2 FQGTGA. Trimming pared 4 bases from V and 1 base from J, leaving 7 bases between. This CDR3 has 13 amino acids. The data were produced by immunoSEQ multiplex PCR, yet TCRdb's version contains in-frame clones alone and is incomplete. In the table there are approximately 60,000 clones, around 87% of which are singletons. Related graft donors supplied nonmyeloablative bone marrow transplants, and mixed chimerism was transient. Thawed PBMCs were FACS-sorted into unstimulated CD4+CD25+CD127- regulatory T cells, CD4+CD25- non-regulatory cells, CD4 and CD8 cells. Broader study findings: Findings come from small patient numbers and require larger validation. Some patients' samples used different primers over time, so nucleotide sequences weren't comparable. Expanding Tregs on activated donor B cells appeared to best identify donor-specific TCRbeta clones.

With respect to this clone: The antigen is unknown.

The chain uses TRBV7-3 and TRBJ1-1, with unresolved D. Specimen: CD4+ T cells from blood (PBMCs), collected 6 months after the transplant. The clonotype comes from a human patient who received a combined kidney and bone marrow transplant. Among the T cells, some may be from the graft donor. The CDR3 bases are TGTGCCAGCAGCTCTCTAAAGAACACTGAAGCTTTCTTT. Translated: CASSSLKNTEAFF.